The 5 T cell receptor beta chains given below trace back to one sample, sequenced in a study of cytomegalovirus exposure and HLA in healthy donors. 13 Jbeta primers and 60 Vbeta primers were used for the PCR. The assay was immunoSEQ multiplex PCR, and TCRdb's table has in-frame clones only and misses some. The table records some 110,000 clones, about two thirds of them present only once. Sequenced sample: PBMCs. These receptors originate from a female donor in good health and CMV-seronegative.

The chain couples TRBV19 to TRBJ2-1; 11 positions match TRBD2. This CDR3 contains 16 residues. Germline lookup yields CDR1 LNHDA and CDR2 SQIVND (reference sequence). The junction had 5 bases not matched to a gene; V was cut back by 3 bases and J by 4 bases. The CDR3 reads CASSMRLAGGYNEQFF. Here the CDR3 DNA reads TGTGCCAGTAGTATGCGGCTAGCGGGAGGATACAATGAGCAGTTCTTC. The whole variable domain, filled in from reference TRBV19 and TRBJ2-1, reads DGGITQSPKYLFRKEGQNVTLSCEQNLNHDAMYWYRQDPGQGLRLIYYSQIVNDFQKGDIAEGYSVSREKKESFPLTVTSAQKNPTAFYLCASSMRLAGGYNEQFFGPGTRLTVL.

This clone was recorded once. The chain recombines TRBV28 with TRBJ2-7; 11 positions agree with TRBD2. J gave up 7 bases and V 2 bases, and 7 bases lay outside the gene matches. This CDR3 has 15 amino acids. In germline, CDR1 is MDHEN, CDR2 SYDVKM. DNA of the CDR3: TGTGCCAGCAGTTTAAGGCGTCTAGCGGGAGGTGAGCAGTACTTC. Residues: CASSLRRLAGGEQYF. Using reference TRBV28 and TRBJ2-7 for the parts outside the CDR3, the full variable domain is DVKVTQSSRYLVKRTGEKVFLECVQDMDHENMFWYRQDPGLGLRLIYFSYDVKMKEKGDIPEGYSVSREKKERFSLILESASTNQTSMYLCASSLRRLAGGEQYFGPGTRLTVT.

As DNA, the CDR3 is TGCGCCAGCAGTGCGAGTAGCGGGACCACCGGGGAGCTGTTTTTT. Amino acid sequence: CASSASSGTTGELFF. The chain employs TRBV10-1 and TRBJ2-2; 8 nucleotides agree with TRBD2. The CDR3 sequence is 15 residues long. Trimming removed 4 bases from V and 4 bases from J; junction bases left unmatched: 5. In germline, CDR1 is WNHNN, CDR2 SYGVQD (reference sequence).

V is TRBV6-1 and J is TRBJ2-5; no clear D gene. The DNA end is a closer match to TRBJ2-7, so the J assignment may be wrong. There are 11 residues in the CDR3. CDR1 MNHNS and CDR2 SASEGT come from the germline V gene. Written as DNA, the CDR3 is TGTGCCAGCAGGTCGTACTACGAGCAGTACTTC. Residues: CASRSYYEQYF.

V gene TRBV29-1 combines with J gene TRBJ2-1; 8 positions agree with TRBD2. Germline V gene data show CDR1 as SQVTM and CDR2 as ANQGSEA. The trim removed 8 bases at V and 8 bases at J, leaving 14 bases unmatched. The length of the CDR3 is 14 residues. The CDR3 coding sequence is TGCAGCTCTGTGGGGGGACTAGTGTTCTATGAGCAGTTCTTC. This translates into CSSVGGLVFYEQFF.